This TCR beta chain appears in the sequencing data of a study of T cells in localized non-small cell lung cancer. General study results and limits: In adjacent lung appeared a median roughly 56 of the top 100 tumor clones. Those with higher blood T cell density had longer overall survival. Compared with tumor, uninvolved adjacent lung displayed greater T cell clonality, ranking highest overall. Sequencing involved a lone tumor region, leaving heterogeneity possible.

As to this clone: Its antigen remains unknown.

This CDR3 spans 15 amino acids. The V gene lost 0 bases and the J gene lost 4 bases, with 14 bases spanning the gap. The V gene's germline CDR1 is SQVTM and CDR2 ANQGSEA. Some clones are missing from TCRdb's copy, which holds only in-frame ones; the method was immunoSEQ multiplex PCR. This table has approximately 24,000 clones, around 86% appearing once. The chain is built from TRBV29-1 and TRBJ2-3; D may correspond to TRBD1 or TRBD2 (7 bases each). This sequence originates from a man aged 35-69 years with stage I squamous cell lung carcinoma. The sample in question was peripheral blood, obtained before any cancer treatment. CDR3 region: CSVEDQGGGADTQYF. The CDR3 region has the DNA TGCAGCGTTGAAGATCAGGGGGGGGGTGCAGATACGCAGTATTTT.